These T cell receptor beta chains were read from a single sample in a study of T cells in Graves' hyperthyroidism and ophthalmopathy. In TCRdb, the multiplex PCR reads were re-called with MiXCR into one record per CDR3 protein. The repertoire holds more than 650,000 distinct CDR3 sequences, with 11% to 15% as singletons. The specimen sequenced was blood. Receptor source: a woman under 30 with Graves' hyperthyroidism. CDR3s include the opening cysteine and the closing phenylalanine or tryptophan. Each record gives: CDR3 protein, V gene, J gene.

CDR3 protein: CAGSPDSSGANVLTF; V gene: TRBV5-4; J gene: TRBJ2-6
CDR3 protein: CSATSGRPEQYF; V gene: TRBV20-1; J gene: TRBJ2-7
CDR3 protein: CASSSGLAGSSYNEQFF; V gene: TRBV7-9; J gene: TRBJ2-1
CDR3 protein: CASIGATGELFF; V gene: TRBV19; J gene: TRBJ2-2
CDR3 protein: CASSYLVNTGELFF; V gene: TRBV6-2/TRBV6-3; J gene: TRBJ2-2
CDR3 protein: CASRSGGIGELFF; V gene: TRBV6-1; J gene: TRBJ2-2
CDR3 protein: CSARGLAGGYNEQFF; V gene: TRBV20-1; J gene: TRBJ2-1
CDR3 protein: CASSRVWGTRVEQPQHF; V gene: TRBV4-1; J gene: TRBJ1-5
CDR3 protein: CAISDGAGAGNTIYF; V gene: TRBV10-3; J gene: TRBJ1-3
CDR3 protein: CASSLGGGWQETQYF; V gene: TRBV28; J gene: TRBJ2-5
CDR3 protein: CASSKVGKPYEQYF; V gene: TRBV19; J gene: TRBJ2-7
CDR3 protein: CASSLRVRETQYF; V gene: TRBV7-2; J gene: TRBJ2-5
CDR3 protein: CASSQEPPGPQETQYF; V gene: TRBV4-1; J gene: TRBJ2-5
CDR3 protein: CAWSADGYEQYF; V gene: TRBV30; J gene: TRBJ2-7
CDR3 protein: CASSARQGREETQYF; V gene: TRBV5-1; J gene: TRBJ2-5
CDR3 protein: CASLNLVEAFF; V gene: TRBV7-9; J gene: TRBJ1-1
CDR3 protein: CASSFSGDTGELFF; V gene: TRBV7-3; J gene: TRBJ2-2